This TCR beta chain was captured by sequencing in a study of T cells after yellow fever vaccination (dated by TCRdb to the late 2010s). Turning to the overall study: The SMART-Seq v4 Ultra Low Input RNA kit was used to prepare libraries from fractions with low cell numbers. Bulk TCR alpha and beta repertoires were sequenced longitudinally to track T-cell clones before and after primary and booster YFV17D yellow fever vaccination. Two healthy male donors made up the cohort, one aged 18 to 30 years and the other aged 30 to 40 years. Blood was collected at multiple timepoints before and after primary and secondary immunization, and bulk PBMC replicates and cell subsets were isolated. Points the paper makes about the study in general: A small share of clonotypes occurred in both CD4 and CD8 compartments, likely arising from convergent recombination. Because abundant contaminating clonotypes from the bulk population could be contained in FACS-sorted repertoires, computational filtering was required. The secondary T-cell response was weaker than the primary response but faster, peaking on day 5 instead of day 15. The study included only a couple of donors, which limits how far the findings can be generalized. After the booster, most clones that had expanded after primary vaccination were detected again (around 96% of CD4 and 88% of CD8), suggesting broad maintenance of memory.

The treatment or condition tag for this specimen amounts to: live attenuated yellow fever vaccine strain. At each blood-draw timepoint, two biological replicates of bulk PBMCs were collected. A standard Ficoll-Paque protocol was used to isolate PBMCs from peripheral blood. RNA was extracted with TriZol from bulk PBMCs, CD4 and CD8 fractions, and dextramer-positive and dextramer-negative fractions. V loses 5 bases, J loses 9 bases, and the germline ends lie 8 bases apart. Including the terminal cysteine and phenylalanine, the CDR3 comprises 11 residues. Here the CDR3 DNA is all that survives: 33 bases in frame from base 1. The CDR1 and CDR2 encoded by the germline V gene are SGHTA and FQGNSA. TCR cDNA was made using 5'RACE template switching, a step that added a universal primer site and unique molecular identifiers. Priming for cDNA synthesis came from both the TCR alpha and TCR beta constant segments. Two PCR steps were used to amplify libraries, with sample barcodes and sequencing adapters being added in the second step. Sequencing of libraries was performed on Illumina HiSeq 2500 (2x100 bp) or NovaSeq (2x150 bp). The study's own analysis went as follows. Reads were demultiplexed and collapsed into UMI consensus sequences with MIGEC, and V(D)J alignment was performed with MiXCR. Vaccine-responding clonotypes were identified with edgeR using replicate PBMC samples, with FDR below 0.01 and a log2 fold change above 5 up to day 15 being required. Each bulk clonotype received a CD4 or CD8 identity based on whether the sequenced CD4 or CD8 repertoire contained that clonotype at higher abundance. Clones were called with MiXCR by TCRdb after fastp trimmed the public reads at Q25, and only in-frame beta chains were retained. Identical CDR3 protein sequences are pooled into one entry, listed with their most common genes and DNA. Clone size and V and J calls follow TCRdb, not the original study. The sample profile shows some 600,000 distinct CDR3 sequences; roughly an eighth of them were found once. Around 14% of the sample is held by the ten biggest clonotypes.

There are a few counts of this clonotype. Its antigen has not been determined. One base away there is no much larger clone; base qualities are not given. Recombination linked TRBV7-2 to TRBJ2-1; no confident D gene assignment can be made. The sequence derives from a man aged 25-40 years who received the YFV17D yellow fever vaccine. The material sequenced was PBMCs, taken on the day of the yellow fever booster vaccination. The CDR3 loop reads CASSASFEQFF. The DNA sequence is TGTGCCAGCAGCGCGAGTTTTGAGCAGTTCTTC.